The TCR beta chain under discussion was sequenced for a study of blood T cell repertoires in COVID-19. Background on the study: Sites in the United States, Italy and Spain provided acute and convalescent COVID-19 samples. In each case, the material was cDNA or gDNA derived from T cells, B-cell-depleted T cells, or PBMCs.

There are 13 residues in the CDR3. Germline V lookup: CDR1 WSHSY, CDR2 SAAADI. The junction had 6 bases not matched to a gene; V was cut back by 6 bases and J by 5 bases. Sequencing used immunoSEQ multiplex PCR; TCRdb keeps in-frame clones, though not all of them. Seen here are 300,000 or so clones, more than 75% observed once, and the top ten hold around 1.7%. This chain joins TRBV10-2 and TRBJ2-7; 8 bases match TRBD2. The source is a woman aged 50 to 65 with acute or convalescent COVID-19. The sequenced sample was peripheral blood. The CDR3 nucleotides are TGCGCCAGCAGGGAGCGGGAGTGGGACGAGCAGTACTTC. It codes for CASREREWDEQYF.